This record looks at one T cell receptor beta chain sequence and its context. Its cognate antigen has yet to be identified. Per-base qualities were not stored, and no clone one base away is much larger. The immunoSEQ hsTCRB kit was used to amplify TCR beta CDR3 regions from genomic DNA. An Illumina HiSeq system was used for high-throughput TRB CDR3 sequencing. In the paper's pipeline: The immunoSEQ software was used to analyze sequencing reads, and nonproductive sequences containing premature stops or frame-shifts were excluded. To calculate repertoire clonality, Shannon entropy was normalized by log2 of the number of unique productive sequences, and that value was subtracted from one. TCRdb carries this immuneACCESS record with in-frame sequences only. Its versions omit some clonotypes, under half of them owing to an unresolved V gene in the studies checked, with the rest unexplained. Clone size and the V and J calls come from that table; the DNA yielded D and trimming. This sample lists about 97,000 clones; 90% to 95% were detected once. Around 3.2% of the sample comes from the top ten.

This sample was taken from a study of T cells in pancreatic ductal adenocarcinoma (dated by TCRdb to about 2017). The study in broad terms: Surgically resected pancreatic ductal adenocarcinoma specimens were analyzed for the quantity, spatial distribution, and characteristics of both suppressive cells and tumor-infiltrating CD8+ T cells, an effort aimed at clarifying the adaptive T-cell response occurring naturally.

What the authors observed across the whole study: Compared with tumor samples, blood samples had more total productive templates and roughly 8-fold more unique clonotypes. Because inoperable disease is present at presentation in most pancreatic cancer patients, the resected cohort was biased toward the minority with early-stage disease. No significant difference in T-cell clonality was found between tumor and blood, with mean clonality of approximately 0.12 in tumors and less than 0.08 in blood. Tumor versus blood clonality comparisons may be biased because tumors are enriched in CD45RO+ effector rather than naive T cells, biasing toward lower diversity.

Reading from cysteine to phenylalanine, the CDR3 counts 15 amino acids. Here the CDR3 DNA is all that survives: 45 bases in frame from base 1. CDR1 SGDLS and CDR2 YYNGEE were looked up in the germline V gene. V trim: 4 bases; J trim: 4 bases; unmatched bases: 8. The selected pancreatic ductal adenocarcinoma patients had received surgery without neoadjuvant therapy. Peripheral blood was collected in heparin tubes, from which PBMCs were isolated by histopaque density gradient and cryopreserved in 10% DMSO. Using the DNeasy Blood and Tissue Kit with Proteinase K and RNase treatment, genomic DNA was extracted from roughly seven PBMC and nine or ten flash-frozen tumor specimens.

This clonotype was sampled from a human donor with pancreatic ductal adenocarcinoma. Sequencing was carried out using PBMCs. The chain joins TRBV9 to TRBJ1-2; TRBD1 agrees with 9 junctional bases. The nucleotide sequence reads TGTGCCAGCAGCATCGGACAGGGGAGAGGCTATGGCTACACCTTC. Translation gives CASSIGQGRGYGYTF.